This T cell receptor (beta chain) was observed in a study of cytomegalovirus exposure and HLA in healthy donors (dated by TCRdb to the late 2010s). Some background on the complete study: In an earlier analysis of 587 of the donors, 250 to 300 Gb of sequence data and 90 million to 130 million unique TCR beta sequences from roughly 180 million T cells were reported. A later genetic analysis used genome-wide SNP genotypes for about three fifths of the 666 donors, treating that subset as a discovery cohort. Every repertoire in the discovery cohort had been generated on one and the same sequencing platform. Donor age, sex, ethnicity and CMV serostatus were collected together with the repertoire data. A handful of DR-DQ haplotypes were handled as single units for association and clustering because linkage in the cohort was strong. Roughly 300 gigabases of sequencing data and approximately 93 million unique TCR sequences were included in an early release covering about 600 HLA-typed donors. Typing coverage differed by locus: A, B, C, DRB1 and DQB1 were typed in roughly 620-630 donors, DQA1 in around 500, DPA1 in around 580, and DPB1 in around 490. To predict cytomegalovirus infection status, the study combined high-throughput TCR immunosequencing, statistical association of individual TCRs with disease status, and machine learning. The study aimed to test whether signatures of past pathogen exposure could be identified by cataloging public T cell receptors. In addition to the first cohort of approximately 670 subjects, a separate validation cohort of about 120 different subjects was used. Rather than drawing on any new phenotypic data, the later analysis identified candidate immune exposures from TCR beta sequences and the way those sequences occurred across donors. An earlier analysis of roughly 580 of the donors used high-throughput TCR beta sequencing to judge whether each TCR beta V gene segment behaved as functional or pseudogenic. HLA typing included class I and class II loci at four-digit resolution. Of the approximately 400 genotyped donors, 65% to 90% fell in the genetic ancestry cluster associated with self-reported Caucasian donors. On average, roughly 200,000 unique TCR beta nucleotide sequences were sequenced per donor among 398 genotyped donors of the cohort, with around 19% of those sequences being non-productive. To study patterns of TCR occurrence, a later analysis re-analyzed previously published TCR beta repertoires from around 670 donors and added high-resolution HLA genotyping. The study profiled the T cell repertoires of under 700 subjects by immunosequencing and related them to cytomegalovirus serostatus.

According to the germline V gene (reference sequence), CDR1 reads WNHNN and CDR2 reads SYGVQD. For this chain, trimming is 3 bases at the V end and 0 bases at the J end, and the number of junction bases without a gene match is 8. Including the terminal cysteine and phenylalanine, the CDR3 comprises 16 residues. Only the CDR3 portion is preserved as DNA: 48 bases, with reading frame beginning at the first base. In total, fewer than 750 healthy bone marrow donors made up the cohort. At the time of sampling, all cohort members were nominally healthy, though unrecorded immune exposures were likely present. The donor tested CMV seronegative, placing the donor among the 350 or so seronegative members of the cohort. A peripheral blood sample was provided by each donor, and peripheral blood mononuclear cells were used for TCR beta sequencing. Genomic DNA was extracted from the blood cell samples with the Qiagen DNeasy Blood Extraction Kit.

The investigation overall reported the following: Sequencing depth was assumed to be roughly uniform across donors in the presence/absence analyses, though that assumption may not hold. The authors suggested that the approach could potentially be extended to other disease states and immunological phenotypes. In a later analysis, most CMV-associated TCR beta chains were found to appear HLA-restricted, with HLA associations seemingly driven largely by CMV exposure. V-gene and J-gene trimming of TCR beta chains was associated with a missense DCLRE1C variant in a later genetic analysis, and the association was replicated in an independent cohort. In vitro tests confirmed that three of the cytomegalovirus-associated TCR beta chains recognize cytomegalovirus antigens. Because HLA typing was unavailable for some donors at each locus, only the typed subset was used in association tests. A further reported finding was that TCR beta sequences accurately predicted the HLA-A and HLA-B alleles for most subjects in the first cohort. Immune exposure information for the cohort was limited to CMV serostatus. Correlated functional status among segregating V segments might reflect linkage disequilibrium, but an unknown experimental factor could not be ruled out. Compared with equally common non-associated chains, HLA-associated TCR beta chains in a later analysis were more clonally expanded and had lower generation probabilities. According to a later genetic analysis, donors in an Asian-associated ancestry cluster had fewer N-insertions in productive TCRs than the roughly 660-donor mean. Specific HLA alleles were associated with more than 15,000 TCR beta sequences at a false discovery rate of 0.05 in a later analysis. Broadly in line with IMGT annotations, most TCR beta V segments showed up in productive rearrangements about 90% or about 30% of the time in an earlier analysis of a few hundred of the donors. According to a later analysis, TCR association rates differed among HLA loci, with DRB1 alleles showing the most associated TCRs and HLA-C alleles showing the fewest. The study listed 164 TCR beta chains as associated with cytomegalovirus. Approximately 16 rarely observed V segments, including chromosome 9 orphons, were excluded from the earlier analysis of some 590 of the donors because counts were too low. While some public TCRs were present in many individuals, most TCR sequences turned up only very rarely across donors. A group of highly shared sequence variants was considered likely to be a technical artifact of the sequencing pipeline. In a later analysis, several top co-occurrence clusters were reported to appear linked to parvovirus B19, influenza, CMV and Epstein-Barr virus. This cohort had only TCR beta chains sequenced, and the lack of alpha or paired-chain data limited which features could be detected. Because the 87-base-pair reads could not distinguish some IMGT-functional V segments, including TRBV6-2 and TRBV6-3, those segments were excluded. Assigning TCR associations to individual alleles was difficult when HLA alleles, especially DR and DQ, strongly co-occurred. Cytomegalovirus status was reported to be diagnosed by the classifier with high specificity and sensitivity in both the original and validation cohorts.

Remarks on this clone: Its binding antigen is unknown. Per-base quality was not reported, and no clone a single base away is much larger than it.

Library preparation used the immunoSEQ multiplex PCR assay. A mixture of 60 forward primers for TCR Vbeta segments and 13 reverse primers for TCR Jbeta segments was used in the multiplex PCR. Amplification of the CDR3 region of rearranged TCR beta genes was performed with a multiplex PCR assay on genomic DNA. Amplified TCR beta libraries were sequenced as 87-base-pair reads on the Illumina HiSeq System. The authors' pipeline ran thus. A later analysis counted tens of millions of unique TCR beta chains across the 666 repertoires, and 9 million to 14 million of these chains were shared by at least two donors. To remove PCR and sequencing errors, raw reads were error-corrected and collapsed into unique sequences using a nearest-neighbor algorithm that merged closely related sequences. V, D and J gene segments were assigned by aligning CDR3 sequences to IMGT reference sequences. Each retained sequence needed at least a six-nucleotide match to both a V gene segment and a J gene segment. A rearrangement counted as productive if the CDR3 had no stop codons and remained in frame with V and J, and every other rearrangement counted as non-productive. CDR3 was defined by IMGT convention, running from the second conserved V-encoded cysteine to the conserved J-encoded phenylalanine. Sequences without an unambiguous match to a single V gene segment were excluded from the earlier analysis of about 640 of the donors. In an earlier analysis of several hundred of the donors, a V segment was called functional when productive rearrangements were above 56.7%, and segregating when the standard deviation between donors exceeded 5%. To diagnose cytomegalovirus status from the catalog of TCR beta chain sequences, a statistical classification framework was built. In a later analysis, TCR nucleotide sequences were compared against IMGT/GENE-DB human TR gene sequences so that V and J genes could be assigned. Using the TCRdist pipeline, a later analysis assigned CDR3 sequences along with most-parsimonious VDJ recombination scenarios. A later analysis defined each TCR beta chain by its CDR3 amino acid sequence plus V-gene family, and excluded reads lacking a unique V-gene family. A later analysis removed several hundred highly shared, low-generation-probability nucleotide sequences to deal with suspected cross-contamination and a sequencing artifact. For each public chain, a later analysis derived a clonal expansion index from normalized ranks of inferred template counts within each repertoire. Generation probabilities in a later analysis came from a VDJ recombination model fitted to out-of-frame rearrangements, and those results were checked against IGoR. In a later analysis, TCR-TCR, TCR-HLA and TCR-CMV co-occurrence was scored with hypergeometric tests, and a repertoire-size bias correction was applied to TCR pairs. False discovery rates were estimated in a later analysis by permuting HLA or CMV assignments 20 times. In a later analysis, co-occurring TCRs were grouped using DBSCAN, with TCRdist sequence similarity added in when clustering inside HLA-allele-positive subsets. For co-occurrence clustering, repertoires with fewer than 30,000 or more than 120,000 public chains were excluded, along with several repertoires with anomalous nucleotide sharing. This immuneACCESS table, as held by TCRdb, lists in-frame sequences with V and J called but not all clones. Of the missing ones, under half trace to an unresolved V gene in checked studies; the others have no known cause. The DNA gave D and trimming, while V, J and clone size come from that table. Here the sample has around 150,000 clones; over 70% occur a single time. The ten most abundant clones make up less than 3.5% of the sample.

The sequenced material came from PBMCs. This chain joins TRBV10-1 to TRBJ2-7, with 7 central nucleotides matching TRBD1. The receptor's source is a male donor in good health and CMV-seronegative. The nucleotide sequence reads TGCGCCAGCAGTGATTTCCGACAGGGCAACTCCTACGAGCAGTACTTC. Its translation is CASSDFRQGNSYEQYF.